This T cell receptor (beta chain) was recovered during a study of CD8+CD57+ T cells in acquired aplastic anemia. In the study overall: Isolated CD4+ and CD8+ cells, once sorted, yielded DNA averaging around 3 ug. Around 11 million reads, on average, were obtained for CD4+ cells from healthy donors.

Broader study findings: Patients had around 30 CD8+ CDR3 sequences in common with controls (the shared set). Controls did not differ significantly from patients in CD8+ Simpson's diversity.

TCR beta VDJ and CDR3 profiling used genomic DNA as template. TCRdb reanalysed the reads using MiXCR and keeps one entry per CDR3 protein. Of roughly 80,000 distinct CDR3 sequences in the sample, around 42% were seen once. The germline gives CDR1 MDHEN, CDR2 SYDVKM. The length of the CDR3 is 14 residues. The V end was cut by 3 bases, the J end by 3 bases, with 11 bases between. This clonotype was seen more than once but under ten times. What it binds is unknown. This chain connects TRBV28 to TRBJ1-1, with TRBD1 as a possible D gene (6 bases). Sequencing was done on a sample of sorted CD4+, CD8+, or CD8+CD57+ T cells (not recorded which) from PBMCs. This TCR was recovered from a human donor in good health, serving as a control. The CDR3 here is CASSFSPGDTEAFF. CDR3 DNA: TGTGCCAGCAGTTTCTCCCCAGGGGACACTGAAGCTTTCTTT.